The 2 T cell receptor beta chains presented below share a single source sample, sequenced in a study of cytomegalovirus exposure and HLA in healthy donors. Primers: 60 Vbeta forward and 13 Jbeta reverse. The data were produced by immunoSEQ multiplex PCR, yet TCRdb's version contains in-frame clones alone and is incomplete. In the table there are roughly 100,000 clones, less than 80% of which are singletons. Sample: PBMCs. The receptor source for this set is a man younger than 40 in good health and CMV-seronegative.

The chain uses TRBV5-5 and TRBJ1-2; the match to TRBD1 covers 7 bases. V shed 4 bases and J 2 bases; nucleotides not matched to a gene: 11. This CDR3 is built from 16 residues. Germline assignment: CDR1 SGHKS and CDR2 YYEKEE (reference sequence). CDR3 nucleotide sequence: TGTGCCAGCAGCCTTGGGTCGGGACAGCTGAACTATGGCTACACCTTC. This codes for CASSLGSGQLNYGYTF.

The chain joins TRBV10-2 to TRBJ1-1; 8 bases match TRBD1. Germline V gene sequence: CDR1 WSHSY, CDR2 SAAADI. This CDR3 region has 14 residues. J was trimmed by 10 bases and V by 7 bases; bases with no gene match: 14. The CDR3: CASTLDRGSSGAFF. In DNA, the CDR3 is TGCGCCAGCACACTCGACAGGGGTTCTTCGGGAGCTTTCTTT.